These 9 T cell receptor beta chains were all obtained from the same sample, sequenced in a study of control samples from healthy donors and cancer patients. TCRdb's copy holds only in-frame clones and misses some; the assay was immunoSEQ multiplex PCR. The table has some 120,000 clones, about 95% seen once. The sample consisted of blood. These TCRs come from a man aged 25 to 40 in good health.

This sequence joins TRBV7-2 and TRBJ2-1, with D possibly matching TRBD2 (5 bases). V lost 1 base, J lost 1 base, and 8 bases lay in between. CDR3 length equals 15 residues. Germline values: CDR1 SGHTA, CDR2 FQGNSA. The CDR3 DNA sequence: TGTGCCAGCAGCTTAGACGGGGATTCCTACAATGAGCAGTTCTTC. Its protein is CASSLDGDSYNEQFF.

The chain uses TRBV21-1 and TRBJ1-5; the table's D gene call, TRBD1, was not cross checked with the DNA. TRBV21-1 is a pseudogene locus. The length of the CDR3 is 15 residues. This chain's CDR3 is CASSIWDIFNQPQHF. CDR3 nucleotides: TGTGCCAGCAGCATTTGGGACATCTTCAATCAGCCCCAGCATTTT.

The rearrangement joins TRBV4-1 to TRBJ2-5; TRBD2 matches 9 bases. Germline values: CDR1 MGHRA, CDR2 YSYEKL. Trimming removed 2 bases from V and 2 bases from J; junction bases left unmatched: 6. This CDR3 comprises 16 residues. The CDR3 nucleotides read TGCGCCAGCAGCCAACGACTGCGGGGGGGACAAGAGACCCAGTACTTC. This codes for CASSQRLRGGQETQYF.

The gene calls are TRBV5-6 and TRBJ1-6; no definite D call. The CDR3 runs to 15 residues. Trimming took 0 bases from V and 10 from J, leaving 14 bases between them. The germline V gene encodes CDR1 SGHDT and CDR2 YYEEEE. In DNA, the CDR3 is TGTGCCAGCAGCTTGGAAGGCAGTTCAGACTCACCCCTCCACTTT. It codes for CASSLEGSSDSPLHF.

The chain has TRBV9 and TRBJ2-5; D remains unclear. Trimming took off 3 bases at V and 5 bases at J, with 14 bases between the two ends. The CDR3 is 14 amino acids. In germline, CDR1 is SGDLS, CDR2 YYNGEE. The CDR3 is CASSAPDTAETQYF. CDR3 in DNA: TGTGCCAGCAGCGCCCCAGACACGGCCGAGACCCAGTACTTC.

The sample holds one count of this clone. The chain has TRBV6-2 or TRBV6-3 and TRBJ2-2; no clear D gene. The germline gives CDR1 MNHEY, CDR2 SVGEGT. V dropped 1 base and J dropped 9 bases, with 6 bases sitting between them. CDR3 size: 12 residues. The CDR3 coding sequence is TGTGCCAGCAGTTACTATAGGTGGGAGCTGTTTTTT. Its protein product is CASSYYRWELFF.

The chain combines TRBV19 with TRBJ2-1, with 9 nucleotides matching TRBD1. Germline trimming cut 3 bases from V and 7 bases from J; bases unmatched to any gene: 4. The CDR3 is 14 residues long. Germline V CDR1 and CDR2: LNHDA, SQIVND (reference sequence). In nucleotides, the CDR3 is TGTGCCAGTAGTATGGGACAGGGTGTGAATGAGCAGTTCTTC. It encodes CASSMGQGVNEQFF. The full variable domain, rest sourced from reference TRBV19 and TRBJ2-1, is DGGITQSPKYLFRKEGQNVTLSCEQNLNHDAMYWYRQDPGQGLRLIYYSQIVNDFQKGDIAEGYSVSREKKESFPLTVTSAQKNPTAFYLCASSMGQGVNEQFFGPGTRLTVL.

The chain recombines TRBV2 with TRBJ2-6, with D unclear. CDR3 length equals 16 residues. The V and J ends lost 3 bases and 2 bases respectively, with 11 bases between them. Germline loops: CDR1 SNHLY, CDR2 FYNNEI. Written as DNA, the CDR3 is TGTGCCAGCAGTGAGAGGCAATCGGCTGGGGCCAACGTCCTGACTTTC. Protein: CASSERQSAGANVLTF.

The chain carries TRBV28 and TRBJ1-6, with no clear D. CDR3 length: 17 amino acids. CDR1 is MDHEN and CDR2 is SYDVKM in the germline V gene. Deletions cut 0 bases from V and 0 bases from J, with 9 bases between. This chain's CDR3 is CASSLWGPSSYNSPLHF. Written as DNA, the CDR3 is TGTGCCAGCAGTTTATGGGGCCCGAGCTCCTATAATTCACCCCTCCACTTT.